The text below deals with one TCR beta chain. Its antigen is not known. This sample is drawn from a study of cytomegalovirus exposure and HLA in healthy donors. Study outcomes and limitations: Later analysis found that TCR beta chains associated with HLA were more clonally expanded than other, equally common chains. Immune exposure data for these donors was limited to CMV serostatus.

PCR primers comprised 60 Vbeta and 13 Jbeta primers. The protocol was immunoSEQ multiplex PCR, while the TCRdb copy is restricted to in-frame clones and leaves out a portion. The sample carries more than 140,000 clones, about 80% recorded once. The CDR3 consists of 15 residues. The chain links TRBV21-1 to TRBJ1-1. TRBV21-1 is deemed a pseudogene. The sample taken for sequencing was PBMCs. The sequence was obtained from a male donor in good health and CMV-seronegative. CDR3 bases: TGTGCCAGCAGCAAAAAAACGGGGTGGATAACTGAAGCTTTCTTT. Protein sequence: CASSKKTGWITEAFF.